A single sample is the source of the 30 T cell receptor beta chains below, sequenced in a study of patients and donors after allogeneic stem cell transplantation (TCRdb year 2020). Library prep was done by RT-PCR. Sequenced using a NextSeq 550. Through fastp at Q25 and MiXCR, TCRdb rebuilt clones from the public reads, retaining in-frame beta chains. Each CDR3 protein appears once, grouped with its most common genes and DNA. This sample is represented by over 400,000 distinct CDR3 sequences; 16% of them were singletons. Clones ranked in the top ten supply 7.2% of the sample. Material: blood, either unsorted or a sorted T cell fraction (not recorded which). The receptors originated from a human donor who was either an allogeneic HSCT recipient or a stem cell or donor lymphocyte infusion donor (not recorded which). It is not recorded whose cells these are; they may come from a transplant donor.

This clonotype was seen a handful of times. The V gene is TRBV29-1, the J gene TRBJ1-3; D ambiguous. CDR1 SQVTM and CDR2 ANQGSEA come from the germline V gene. There are 13 residues in the CDR3. Trimming stripped 4 bases from V and 0 bases from J, with 7 bases between. For the CDR3, the DNA is TGCAGCGTTGTGAGAGACTCTGGAAACACCATATATTTT. Translated: CSVVRDSGNTIYF.

This clonotype was found a few times. The genes are TRBV9 and TRBJ2-7, with 8 bases identical to TRBD2. V lost 3 bases to trimming and J lost 6 bases; unmatched junction nucleotides: 14. The CDR3 extends over 16 amino acids. Germline V lookup: CDR1 SGDLS, CDR2 YYNGEE. The CDR3 loop reads CASSAEDGTRVLEQYF. The CDR3 DNA reads TGTGCCAGCAGCGCTGAAGACGGGACTAGGGTTCTCGAGCAGTACTTC.

The V gene is TRBV6-5, the J gene TRBJ1-2; TRBD1 matches 9 bases. The CDR3 spans 11 residues. Germline trimming cut 6 bases from V and 8 bases from J; bases unmatched to any gene: 1. Germline loops: CDR1 MNHEY, CDR2 SVGAGI. CDR3 region: CASRQGAGYTF. Written as DNA, the CDR3 is TGTGCCAGCAGACAGGGGGCCGGCTACACCTTC.

This clonotype was counted a few times. The V gene is TRBV20-1, the J gene TRBJ2-1; 12 bases map to TRBD2. V dropped 4 bases and J dropped 7; count of bases not matched to a gene: 5. This CDR3 has 14 amino acids. The germline CDR1 and CDR2 sequences are DFQATT and SNEGSKA (reference sequence). CDR3 sequence reads: CSATRLAGDNEQFF. In DNA, the CDR3 is TGCAGTGCTACTCGACTAGCGGGAGATAATGAGCAGTTCTTC.

The V call is TRBV28, the J call TRBJ1-2; D unclear. CDR3 length: 13 residues. V lost 4 bases to trimming and J lost 4 bases, with 10 bases between them. Germline V gene lookup returns CDR1 MDHEN and CDR2 SYDVKM. The CDR3, as DNA: TGTGCCAGCAGTTCCCTAGGGCTCTATGGCTACACCTTC. Translated: CASSSLGLYGYTF.

This clonotype was observed a handful of times. The chain uses TRBV6-1 and TRBJ2-1, with 13 positions matching TRBD2. Germline values: CDR1 MNHNS, CDR2 SASEGT. V lost 2 bases and J lost 7; bases outside the gene matches: 2. The CDR3 has 15 residues. The CDR3, as DNA: TGTGCCAGCAGTGAAACTAGCGGGAGGGGTAATGAGCAGTTCTTC. Its protein is CASSETSGRGNEQFF.

The chain joins TRBV29-1 to TRBJ1-1, with TRBD1 identical over 11 bases. With V trimmed by 4 bases and J by 7 bases, 2 bases remained unmatched. The germline V gene has CDR1 SQVTM and CDR2 ANQGSEA. The CDR3 runs 12 residues. The CDR3 is CSVAGQGVEAFF. As DNA, the CDR3 is TGCAGCGTTGCGGGACAGGGGGTTGAAGCTTTCTTT.

This clonotype appeared a few times. The chain joins TRBV7-2 to TRBJ2-3; D tentatively reads TRBD1 or TRBD2 (5 bases each). The CDR3 runs 17 residues. Looked up from germline, CDR1 is SGHTA and CDR2 is FQGNSA. Trimming stripped 1 base from V and 4 bases from J, with 18 bases between. The CDR3 sequence: CASSLERWTMGADTQYF. In DNA form, the CDR3 reads TGTGCCAGCAGCTTAGAGAGGTGGACAATGGGAGCAGATACGCAGTATTTT.

This clonotype has a count of ten or more. This rearrangement joins TRBV5-1 to TRBJ2-4; the D call may be TRBD1 or TRBD2 (5 bases each). Germline-derived CDR1 and CDR2 are SGHRS and YFSETQ. V was cut by 1 base and J by 6 bases, with 14 bases left in between. This CDR3 has 15 amino acids. CDR3 DNA sequence: TGCGCCAGCAGCTTGCCGACCGGGACGGGAAACATTCAGTACTTC. Protein: CASSLPTGTGNIQYF.

This clonotype has more than one count but fewer than ten. V usage is TRBV11-2 and J usage is TRBJ2-1; 8 nucleotides line up with TRBD2. The ends lost 5 bases at V and 0 bases at J; junction bases unmatched: 18. Germline V gene data show CDR1 as SGHAT and CDR2 as FQNNGV. CDR3 length: 20 amino acids. CDR3 DNA sequence: TGTGCCAGCAGCCCCATCCCGGGGGGGCGTTTTTTACTCTCCTACAATGAGCAGTTCTTC. As protein: CASSPIPGGRFLLSYNEQFF.

This clonotype was seen ten or more times. V is TRBV20-1 and J is TRBJ2-7; no firm D call. CDR3 length: 11 residues. Trimming shortened V by 5 bases and J by 5 bases, and 10 bases separated the two germline ends. Per the germline V gene, CDR1 is DFQATT and CDR2 is SNEGSKA (reference sequence). The CDR3 here is CSAVVMNEQYF. Written as DNA, the CDR3 is TGCAGTGCTGTAGTGATGAACGAGCAGTACTTC.

The CDR3 region has the DNA TGTGCCAGCAGTTTACTAGCGGGGGGGCTCTACAATGAGCAGTTCTTC. This translates into CASSLLAGGLYNEQFF. The rearrangement joins TRBV28 to TRBJ2-1; 12 bases are a match to TRBD2. Germline V gene lookup returns CDR1 MDHEN and CDR2 SYDVKM. Trimming took 2 bases from V and 3 from J; bases not matched to a gene: 2. The CDR3 covers 16 residues. Looking up the rest from reference TRBV28 and TRBJ2-1 gives the full variable domain: DVKVTQSSRYLVKRTGEKVFLECVQDMDHENMFWYRQDPGLGLRLIYFSYDVKMKEKGDIPEGYSVSREKKERFSLILESASTNQTSMYLCASSLLAGGLYNEQFFGPGTRLTVL.

The J gene is TRBJ2-7, the V gene TRBV24-1, with D hard to call. This CDR3 is 13 amino acids long. The V and J ends lost 1 base and 2 bases respectively, with 5 bases between them. Germline CDR1 KGHDR, CDR2 SFDVKD. As DNA, the CDR3 is TGTGCCACCAGTGATTTAGACACCTACGAGCAGTACTTC. Its translation: CATSDLDTYEQYF.

This clonotype appeared a few times. The chain uses TRBV20-1 and TRBJ2-3, with TRBD2 as a possible D gene (6 bases). The V gene lost 6 bases and the J gene lost 5 bases, with 12 bases spanning the gap. The CDR3 has 12 amino acids. The germline gives CDR1 DFQATT, CDR2 SNEGSKA (reference sequence). CDR3 DNA sequence: TGCAGTGCAAGACTAGGTAAAGATACGCAGTATTTT. It translates to CSARLGKDTQYF.

The rearrangement uses TRBV30 and TRBJ2-1; 8 bases line up with TRBD2. This CDR3 contains 13 residues. Germline CDR1 and CDR2: GTSNPN and SVGIG (reference sequence). J gave up 8 bases and V 0 bases, and 3 bases lay outside the gene matches. CDR3 region: CAWSVAGADEQFF. CDR3 nucleotides: TGTGCCTGGAGTGTAGCGGGAGCGGATGAGCAGTTCTTC.

V usage is TRBV6-5 and J usage is TRBJ2-7; the D gene is possibly TRBD2 (5 bases). Trimming removed 0 bases at V and 4 bases at J, with 13 bases between. Germline assignment: CDR1 MNHEY and CDR2 SVGAGI. The CDR3 is made up of 15 amino acids. The CDR3 protein is CASSYSNTGGYEQYF. CDR3 in DNA: TGTGCCAGCAGTTACTCGAATACGGGCGGGTACGAGCAGTACTTC.

This clonotype occurred a few times. The chain carries TRBV18 and TRBJ1-5; 9 nucleotides align to TRBD1. V trimming: 3 bases; J trimming: 7 bases; junction bases outside the gene matches: 4. Germline CDR1 reads KGHSH; CDR2 reads LQKENI. There are 14 residues in the CDR3. CDR3 sequence reads: CASSPGQGEQPQHF. The CDR3, as DNA: TGTGCCAGCTCACCGGGACAGGGAGAACAGCCCCAGCATTTT. Complete variable domain (other parts from reference TRBV18 and TRBJ1-5): NAGVMQNPRHLVRRRGQEARLRCSPMKGHSHVYWYRQLPEEGLKFMVYLQKENIIDESGMPKERFSAEFPKEGPSILRIQQVVRGDSAAYFCASSPGQGEQPQHFGDGTRLSIL.

This clonotype came up a few times. This chain links TRBV5-1 with TRBJ2-2; 14 bases match TRBD2. Germline V gives CDR1 SGHRS, CDR2 YFSETQ. The CDR3 runs to 17 residues. The junction had 8 bases not matched to a gene; V was cut back by 4 bases and J by 6 bases. Here the CDR3 DNA reads TGCGCCAGCAGCATTTCACCGGGACTAGCGGGAGCCGGGGAGCTGTTTTTT. Its translation is CASSISPGLAGAGELFF. The variable domain in full, completed from reference TRBV5-1 and TRBJ2-2, reads KAGVTQTPRYLIKTRGQQVTLSCSPISGHRSVSWYQQTPGQGLQFLFEYFSETQRNKGNFPGRFSGRQFSNSRSEMNVSTLELGDSALYLCASSISPGLAGAGELFFGEGSRLTVL.

The V gene is TRBV5-1, the J gene TRBJ1-2; D ambiguous. Trimming stripped 3 bases from V and 7 bases from J, with 19 bases between. This CDR3 comprises 15 residues. Germline CDR1 and CDR2: SGHRS and YFSETQ. CDR3 nucleotides: TGCGCCAGCAGCTCAATGGCGGGCTTCTCCTTTGGCTACACCTTC. Translation gives CASSSMAGFSFGYTF.

This chain uses TRBV7-9 with TRBJ1-2, with D uncertain. This CDR3 spans 14 amino acids. The ends were cut back, 1 base at V and 8 bases at J, with 14 bases in the middle. Germline loops: CDR1 SEHNR, CDR2 FQNEAQ (reference sequence). The CDR3: CASSLVEAGDGYTF. The DNA of the CDR3 is TGTGCCAGCAGCTTAGTGGAAGCAGGTGACGGCTACACCTTC.

The chain joins TRBV30 to TRBJ2-5; no firm D call. Germline V gene data show CDR1 as GTSNPN and CDR2 as SVGIG (reference sequence). Trimming shortened V by 5 bases and J by 5 bases, and 9 bases separated the two germline ends. The length of the CDR3 is 11 residues. This CDR3 reads CAWASWETQYF. For the CDR3, the DNA is TGTGCCTGGGCAAGCTGGGAGACCCAGTACTTC.

This clonotype has just a few counts. The V call is TRBV19, the J call TRBJ2-7, with D hard to call. The V gene lost 0 bases and the J gene lost 5 bases, with 23 bases spanning the gap. Germline V CDR1 and CDR2: LNHDA, SQIVND (reference sequence). The CDR3 has 18 residues. The CDR3: CASSIDVDWIRRANEQYF. DNA for the CDR3: TGTGCCAGTAGTATAGATGTCGATTGGATCCGGAGAGCCAACGAGCAGTACTTC. The full variable domain, rest sourced from reference TRBV19 and TRBJ2-7, is DGGITQSPKYLFRKEGQNVTLSCEQNLNHDAMYWYRQDPGQGLRLIYYSQIVNDFQKGDIAEGYSVSREKKESFPLTVTSAQKNPTAFYLCASSIDVDWIRRANEQYFGPGTRLTVT.

The gene calls are TRBV7-2 and TRBJ1-1; maybe TRBD1 (6 bases). V was cut by 4 bases and J by 0 bases, with 18 bases left in between. CDR3 length equals 17 residues. CDR1 and CDR2 from the germline V gene are SGHTA and FQGNSA. CDR3 sequence (DNA): TGTGCCAGCAGCTGGAGGGGGGGACTTACAATGAACACTGAAGCTTTCTTT. Amino acids: CASSWRGGLTMNTEAFF.

This clonotype was picked up many times. The chain links TRBV30 to TRBJ2-7; no definite D call. CDR3 size: 12 residues. Germline loops: CDR1 GTSNPN, CDR2 SVGIG (reference sequence). V gave up 0 bases and J gave up 9 bases, with 12 bases separating them. This CDR3 reads CAWSVRWFGQYF. As DNA, the CDR3 is TGTGCCTGGAGTGTACGCTGGTTTGGGCAGTACTTC.

In its sample, this clonotype was seen many times. The chain has TRBV3-1 and TRBJ2-1; no definite D call. Trimming cost V 4 bases and J 4 bases, with 14 bases left between them. Germline V CDR1 and CDR2: LGHDT, YNNKEL (reference sequence). There are 15 residues in the CDR3. The CDR3 loop is CASSPSRVLYNEQFF. CDR3 DNA sequence: TGTGCCAGCAGCCCGAGTAGGGTGCTTTACAATGAGCAGTTCTTC.

This clonotype has a handful of counts. This chain links TRBV16 with TRBJ2-7; D is tentatively TRBD1 or TRBD2 (5 bases each). The V end was cut by 0 bases, the J end by 6 bases, with 6 bases between. From germline, CDR1 is KGHSY and CDR2 FQNENV. CDR3 length: 12 amino acids. In DNA, the CDR3 is TGTGCCAGCAGCCAATCGGGGGTCGAGCAGTACTTC. It is translated as CASSQSGVEQYF.

This clonotype was detected only a few times. The rearrangement joins TRBV20-1 to TRBJ2-7, with 8 nucleotides matching TRBD1. Germline CDR1 and CDR2: DFQATT and SNEGSKA (reference sequence). The CDR3 has 12 residues. J was trimmed by 6 bases and V by 3 bases; bases with no gene match: 4. CDR3 sequence (DNA): TGCAGTGCTAGTACAGGGGGAACCGAGCAGTACTTC. Encoded protein: CSASTGGTEQYF.

This clonotype was picked up a small number of times. V usage is TRBV30 and J usage is TRBJ1-6; the D gene is possibly TRBD1 (5 bases). CDR1 GTSNPN and CDR2 SVGIG come from the germline V gene (reference sequence). Trimming stripped 0 bases from V and 8 bases from J, with 14 bases between. This CDR3 spans 15 amino acids. This chain's CDR3 is CAWSVSSPGDSPLHF. CDR3 nucleotide sequence: TGTGCCTGGAGTGTCAGTAGCCCGGGGGATTCACCCCTCCACTTT.

The rearrangement links TRBV20-1 to TRBJ2-7; the D gene is possibly TRBD2 (5 bases). Germline V gene lookup returns CDR1 DFQATT and CDR2 SNEGSKA (reference sequence). This CDR3 region has 13 residues. V lost 0 bases to trimming and J lost 3 bases, with 9 bases between them. The DNA of the CDR3 is TGCAGTGCTAGAGATGAGGGATTCTACGAGCAGTACTTC. Translation: CSARDEGFYEQYF.

This clonotype was counted only a few times. V gene TRBV20-1 combines with J gene TRBJ2-2; D is perhaps TRBD2 (6 bases). Germline-derived CDR1 and CDR2 are DFQATT and SNEGSKA (reference sequence). The CDR3 length is 15 residues. V gave up 0 bases and J gave up 1 base, with 9 bases separating them. The CDR3 sequence: CSARDRGVNTGELFF. CDR3 nucleotide sequence: TGCAGTGCTAGAGACCGCGGGGTGAACACCGGGGAGCTGTTTTTT.